Listed below are T cell receptor beta chains from one sample, sequenced in a study of cytomegalovirus exposure and HLA in healthy donors. Here immunoSEQ multiplex PCR was the method, and the copy in TCRdb shows in-frame clones only, minus some. The sample yields 95,000 to 150,000 clones, around 80% seen once. The specimen sequenced was PBMCs. The receptors were gathered from a man aged 30 to 45 in good health and CMV-seronegative. Both conserved end residues are part of each CDR3. Each record gives: D gene, V gene, J gene, clone size, CDR3 DNA, CDR3 protein. The D gene is left open where the match is weak. Part of the rows lack a size; the others show once, few, many or a class for expanded clones.

TRBD2	TRBV4-1	TRBJ2-5	once	TGCGCCAGCAGCCTGCAGACTAGCGGTGGGCAAGAGACCCAGTACTTC	CASSLQTSGGQETQYF
.	TRBV19	TRBJ1-5	.	TGTGCCAGTCACCAGCCCGGGTATAGCAATCAGCCCCAGCATTTT	CASHQPGYSNQPQHF
.	TRBV29-1	TRBJ1-3	.	TGCAGCGCCTCCGTCTCTGGAAACACCATATATTTT	CSASVSGNTIYF
TRBD1	TRBV6-5	TRBJ1-1	few	TGTGCCAGCAGTTACGACAGGGAAAATGAAGCTTTCTTT	CASSYDRENEAFF
.	TRBV10-1	TRBJ2-5	.	TGCGCCAGCAGTGGGACAGACGGGGAGACCCAGTACTTC	CASSGTDGETQYF
.	TRBV28	TRBJ2-7	.	TGTGCCAGCAGTTCGAGCGGAATTAGCTCCTACGAGCAGTACTTC	CASSSSGISSYEQYF
.	TRBV28	TRBJ1-2	.	TGTGCCAGCAGTTTAAATCGGGAATTAGCTAACTATGGCTACACCTTC	CASSLNRELANYGYTF
TRBD1	TRBV30	TRBJ1-5	.	TGTGCCTGGCGCGGGACAGAGAATCAGCCCCAGCATTTT	CAWRGTENQPQHF
.	TRBV9	TRBJ1-4	.	TGTGCCAGCAGCGTAGAGGAGGGGTTGAGTGAAAAACTGTTTTTT	CASSVEEGLSEKLFF
.	TRBV6-6	TRBJ1-1	.	TGTGCCAGCAGTTCCAGGATCCCTGAAGCTTTCTTT	CASSSRIPEAFF
TRBD1	TRBV7-2	TRBJ2-7	.	TGTGCCAGCAGCCGGACAGGGGGCTCGGGGGAGCAGTACTTC	CASSRTGGSGEQYF
.	TRBV2	TRBJ1-4	few	TGTGCCAGCAGTGACAGGGGAGCTAATGAAAAACTGTTTTTT	CASSDRGANEKLFF
.	TRBV19	TRBJ1-3	.	TGTGCCAGTAGCAAGGACCCGACAGGCGGCTGGGAAAACACCATATATTTT	CASSKDPTGGWENTIYF
TRBD1	TRBV11-2	TRBJ1-6	.	TGTGCCAGCAGCTTAGAGGGGACAGGGGGTTCACCCCTCCACTTT	CASSLEGTGGSPLHF
.	TRBV6-4	TRBJ2-3	few	TGTGCCAGCAGTGAGGGGAGCGGGACAGATACGCAGTATTTT	CASSEGSGTDTQYF
TRBD1	TRBV5-1	TRBJ2-3	.	TGCGCCAGCAGCTTGGAGGTTAAGGGGGACAGGTATTATACTAGCACAGATACGCAGTATTTT	CASSLEVKGDRYYTSTDTQYF
.	TRBV19	TRBJ1-5	.	TGTGCCAGTAGTTTTGGACGAAGGGGAGGTCAGCCCCAGCATTTT	CASSFGRRGGQPQHF
.	TRBV28	TRBJ1-1	.	TGTGCCAGCAGTTTAGGGGGGAGTTGGACTGAAGCTTTCTTT	CASSLGGSWTEAFF
TRBD2	TRBV15	TRBJ2-1	.	TGTGCCACCAGCAGACCGGGCCCGCGACTAGCGAGAGATGAGCAGTTCTTC	CATSRPGPRLARDEQFF
TRBD1	TRBV27	TRBJ2-7	.	TGTGCCAGCAGTTTAACAGGGGTTACATCCTACGAGCAGTACTTC	CASSLTGVTSYEQYF
.	TRBV7-9	TRBJ1-2	.	TGTGCCAGCAGCTTATCTGCAGGGGTGCTCACCTTC	CASSLSAGVLTF
.	TRBV7-2	TRBJ1-1	.	TGTGCCAGCAGCCAGGGTCCGTCAGGCACTGAAGCTTTCTTT	CASSQGPSGTEAFF
.	TRBV28	TRBJ1-6	.	TGTGCCAGCAGTTTAGGGGGGGACCCGCGCGGTTCACCCCTCCACTTT	CASSLGGDPRGSPLHF
.	TRBV4-1	TRBJ2-2	once	TGCGCCAGCAGCCAACAACAGAACACCGGGGAGCTGTTTTTT	CASSQQQNTGELFF
.	TRBV5-7	TRBJ2-3	medium-sized	TGTGCCAGCAGCTTGACGCCTAGTAGCACAGATACGCAGTATTTT	CASSLTPSSTDTQYF
.	TRBV9	TRBJ2-1	.	TGTGCCAGCAGCGGCGGGGTTAGCTCCTACAATGAGCAGTTCTTC	CASSGGVSSYNEQFF
TRBD1	TRBV6-1	TRBJ1-1	.	TGTGCCAGCAGTCCCCGACAGGGAATCACTGAAGCTTTCTTT	CASSPRQGITEAFF
.	TRBV6-4	TRBJ2-1	once	TGTGCCAGCAGTGACTCAGGGGGGGGTTACAATGAGCAGTTCTTC	CASSDSGGGYNEQFF
.	TRBV11-3	TRBJ1-5	.	TGTGCCAGCAGCCTCCCTAGCAATCAGCCCCAGCATTTT	CASSLPSNQPQHF
TRBD1	TRBV5-1	TRBJ2-7	.	TGCGCCAGCAGCTGGACAGGGTCAAGTTTAGTCTACGAGCAGTACTTC	CASSWTGSSLVYEQYF
.	TRBV6-5	TRBJ1-5	.	TGTGCCAGCAAACAGGGTTTTGGCAATCAGCCCCAGCATTTT	CASKQGFGNQPQHF
.	TRBV29-1	TRBJ1-3	.	TGCAGCGCCCACAGCAGTGGAAACACCATATATTTT	CSAHSSGNTIYF
.	TRBV9	TRBJ2-3	few	TGTGCCAGCAGCTCAGGGGGCACAGATACGCAGTATTTT	CASSSGGTDTQYF
TRBD1	TRBV6-5	TRBJ1-5	.	TGTGCCAGCAGTTACGGGACAGGGGTAGATCAGCCCCAGCATTTT	CASSYGTGVDQPQHF
TRBD2	TRBV13	TRBJ2-5	.	TGTGCCAGCAGCTTAAATAGCGGGAGTCAAGAGACCCAGTACTTC	CASSLNSGSQETQYF
.	TRBV5-1	TRBJ1-3	.	TGCGCCAGCAGCTCGGGGTCAAGCGGCCACTCTGGAAACACCATATATTTT	CASSSGSSGHSGNTIYF
TRBD1	TRBV27	TRBJ2-5	.	TGTGCCAGCAGTCAGGACAGGGTTGGGGAGACCCAATACTTC	CASSQDRVGETQYF
TRBD1	TRBV6-1	TRBJ2-7	.	TGTGCCAGCAATATCGGGACAGGTCCCTACGAGCAGTACTTC	CASNIGTGPYEQYF
.	TRBV5-1	TRBJ2-6	.	TGCGCCAGCAGCTTTAATCGTCAGGGGGGTGGGGCCAACGTCCTGACTTTC	CASSFNRQGGGANVLTF
TRBD2	TRBV7-9	TRBJ2-7	.	TGTACCAGCAGCTTTGTGAAAGCGGGGACTGACGAGCAGTACTTC	CTSSFVKAGTDEQYF
.	TRBV30	TRBJ1-1	.	TGTGCCTGGAGTGCGCAGGGAATTCAAGCTTTCTTT	CAWSAQGIQAFF
.	TRBV28	TRBJ1-4	.	TGTGCCAGCAGTTTATTCACAACGACAGGCAACCGGAGGGAAAAACTGTTTTTT	CASSLFTTTGNRREKLFF
TRBD2	TRBV6-1	TRBJ2-5	few	TGTGCCAGCATGGCCAGCGGGAGAGTTGAGACCCAGTACTTC	CASMASGRVETQYF
.	TRBV27	TRBJ1-5	.	TGTGCCAGCAGCCATTTAGGTCAGGGTAAGCAGCCCCAGCATTTT	CASSHLGQGKQPQHF
.	TRBV10-3	TRBJ2-1	.	TGTGCCATCAGCAACAGTACGTGGTCCTACAATGAGCAGTTCTTC	CAISNSTWSYNEQFF
.	TRBV5-4	TRBJ2-3	.	TGTGCCAGCAGCTTGGAGGCCGCTAGCATGAATACGCAGTATTTT	CASSLEAASMNTQYF
.	TRBV30	TRBJ1-6	.	TGTGCCTCCTATGGTCCACCCCTCCACTTT	CASYGPPLHF